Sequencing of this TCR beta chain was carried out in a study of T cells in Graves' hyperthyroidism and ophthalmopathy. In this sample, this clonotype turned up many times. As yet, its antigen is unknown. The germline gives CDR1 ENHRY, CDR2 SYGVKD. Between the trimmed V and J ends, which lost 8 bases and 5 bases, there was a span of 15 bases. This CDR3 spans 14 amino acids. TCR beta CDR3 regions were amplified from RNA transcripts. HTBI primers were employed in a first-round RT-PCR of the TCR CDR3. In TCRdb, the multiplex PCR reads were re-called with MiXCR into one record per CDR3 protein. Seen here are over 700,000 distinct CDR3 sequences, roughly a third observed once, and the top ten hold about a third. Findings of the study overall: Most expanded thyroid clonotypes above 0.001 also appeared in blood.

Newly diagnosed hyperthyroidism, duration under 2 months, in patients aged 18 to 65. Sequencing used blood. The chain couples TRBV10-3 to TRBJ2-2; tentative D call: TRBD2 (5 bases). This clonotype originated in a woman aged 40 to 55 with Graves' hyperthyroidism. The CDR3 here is CAIEPGTRTGELFF. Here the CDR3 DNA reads TGTGCCATCGAGCCGGGAACTCGGACCGGGGAGCTGTTTTTT.